Below, 8 T cell receptor beta chains from the same sample are listed, as sequenced in a study of beta chain features in type 1 diabetes. Expressed TCRB transcripts were sequenced after all isolated RNA was converted to cDNA. The repertoire was sequenced with immunoSEQ multiplex PCR; TCRdb's copy has only in-frame clones and lacks some. The sample lists some 44,000 clones; around 50% were seen once. The specimen sequenced was Tregs from blood. These receptor sequences come from a woman under 30 in good health.

The V call is TRBV7-2, the J call TRBJ2-2, with D possibly being TRBD1 (6 bases). The ends were cut back, 5 bases at V and 4 bases at J, with 14 bases in the middle. CDR3 length: 15 amino acids. Germline V gives CDR1 SGHTA, CDR2 FQGNSA. The CDR3 reads CASSRPGAGTGELFF. CDR3 DNA: TGTGCCAGCAGCCGTCCAGGGGCGGGCACCGGGGAGCTGTTTTTT.

The chain couples TRBV10-3 to TRBJ2-5; 11 nucleotides align to TRBD2. The CDR3 runs to 15 residues. V was pared by 4 bases and J by 3 bases, with 4 bases of the junction left unmatched. Germline assignment: CDR1 ENHRY and CDR2 SYGVKD. The CDR3 sequence: CAISVGSGGEETQYF. The CDR3 nucleotides are TGTGCCATCAGTGTTGGTAGCGGGGGGGAAGAGACCCAGTACTTC.

In regard to this clone: The same CDR3 is also encoded by other DNA sequences in this sample. In DNA, the CDR3 is TGTGCCAGCAGTGAAGCAGGAGGAAATGAAAAACTGTTTTTT. Amino acid sequence: CASSEAGGNEKLFF. The chain joins TRBV2 to TRBJ1-4; no firm D call. Germline lookup yields CDR1 SNHLY and CDR2 FYNNEI. V shed 0 bases and J shed 5 bases, with 7 bases lying between them. The CDR3 has 14 residues.

The chain combines TRBV7-6 with TRBJ1-5; 11 nucleotides agree with TRBD1. Germline CDR1 reads SGHVS; CDR2 reads FNYEAQ. V was clipped by 2 bases and J by 5 bases; unmatched bases: 2. CDR3 length: 15 amino acids. The CDR3 sequence is CASSLRGQGDQPQHF. The CDR3 coding sequence is TGTGCCAGCAGCTTACGGGGACAGGGGGATCAGCCCCAGCATTTT.

This clone was recorded only once. V and J are TRBV30 and TRBJ2-7; D is uncertain. Trimming shortened V by 0 bases and J by 6 bases, and 9 bases separated the two germline ends. The CDR3 is 12 residues long. CDR1 and CDR2 (germline): GTSNPN, SVGIG (reference sequence). CDR3 in amino acids: CAWSVLDREQYF. CDR3 sequence (DNA): TGTGCCTGGAGTGTATTAGATCGCGAGCAGTACTTC. The full variable domain, with the rest looked up from reference TRBV30 and TRBJ2-7, is SQTIHQWPATLVQPVGSPLSLECTVEGTSNPNLYWYRQAAGRGLQLLFYSVGIGQISSEVPQNLSASRPQDRQFILSSKKLLLSDSGFYLCAWSVLDREQYFGPGTRLTVT.

This clone has just a few counts. The V call is TRBV25-1, the J call TRBJ2-7, with 12 nucleotides matching TRBD2. Trimming cost V 4 bases and J 4 bases; bases outside gene matches: 2. This CDR3 spans 14 amino acids. The germline CDR1 and CDR2 sequences are MGHDK and SYGVNS. CDR3 nucleotide sequence: TGTGCCAGCAGTGGACTAGCGGGAGTATACGAGCAGTACTTC. Encoded protein: CASSGLAGVYEQYF.

This chain joins TRBV30 and TRBJ2-7, with 8 bases matching TRBD1. Germline V gives CDR1 GTSNPN, CDR2 SVGIG (reference sequence). V gave up 5 bases and J gave up 3 bases; unmatched junction bases: 9. The CDR3 spans 14 residues. The CDR3 sequence: CAWGRGQGGYEQYF. The CDR3 bases are TGTGCCTGGGGACGAGGACAGGGTGGCTACGAGCAGTACTTC. The full variable domain, in which reference TRBV30 and TRBJ2-7 provide the parts outside the CDR3, is SQTIHQWPATLVQPVGSPLSLECTVEGTSNPNLYWYRQAAGRGLQLLFYSVGIGQISSEVPQNLSASRPQDRQFILSSKKLLLSDSGFYLCAWGRGQGGYEQYFGPGTRLTVT.

This chain uses TRBV7-3 with TRBJ1-6, with TRBD1 identical over 9 bases. The CDR3 totals 14 residues. CDR1 SGHTA and CDR2 FQGTGA come from the germline V gene. V gave up 4 bases and J gave up 7 bases; unmatched junction bases: 2. CDR3 in DNA: TGTGCCAGCAGCTCCGGGACAGGGAATTCACCCCTCCACTTT. Amino acid sequence: CASSSGTGNSPLHF.